The next 2 T cell receptor beta chains were all read from a single sample in a study of cytomegalovirus exposure and HLA in healthy donors. Primers: 60 Vbeta forward and 13 Jbeta reverse. The method was immunoSEQ multiplex PCR; TCRdb's version includes in-frame clones alone and lacks a portion of them. The sample lists under 200,000 clones, around 68% occurring once. The sequenced material came from PBMCs. The receptors stem from a man over 45 in good health and CMV-seronegative.

The J gene is TRBJ2-7, the V gene TRBV5-1, with a tentative D call TRBD1 (5 bases). The CDR3 is 15 amino acids. Trimming left V 0 bases short and J 0 bases short, with 10 bases between. The V gene's germline CDR1 is SGHRS and CDR2 YFSETQ. CDR3 residues: CASSLVTGSSYEQYF. The CDR3 nucleotides read TGCGCCAGCAGCTTGGTTACAGGAAGCTCCTACGAGCAGTACTTC.

This rearrangement joins TRBV13 to TRBJ2-7; 12 positions agree with TRBD1. This CDR3 has 14 amino acids. Germline V lookup: CDR1 PRHDT, CDR2 FYEKMQ (reference sequence). V dropped 5 bases and J dropped 7; count of bases not matched to a gene: 6. In DNA form, the CDR3 reads TGTGCCAGCAGCCTGGGACAGGGGGCGCGGGAGCAGTACTTC. Protein: CASSLGQGAREQYF.